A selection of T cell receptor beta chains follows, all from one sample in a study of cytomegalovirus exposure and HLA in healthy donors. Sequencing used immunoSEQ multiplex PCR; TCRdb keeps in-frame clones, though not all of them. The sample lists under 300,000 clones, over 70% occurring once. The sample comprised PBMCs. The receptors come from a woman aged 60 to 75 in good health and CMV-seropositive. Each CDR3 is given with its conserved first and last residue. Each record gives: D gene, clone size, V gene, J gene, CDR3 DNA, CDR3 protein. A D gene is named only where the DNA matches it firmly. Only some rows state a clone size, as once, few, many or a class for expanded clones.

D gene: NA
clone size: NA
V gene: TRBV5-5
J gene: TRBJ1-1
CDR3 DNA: TGTGCCAGCAGCTTCTCAGGGTTCAGGGGCGCTTTCTTT
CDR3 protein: CASSFSGFRGAFF

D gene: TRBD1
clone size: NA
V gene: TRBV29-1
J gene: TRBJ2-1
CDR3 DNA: TGCAGCGTTGAAGAGCCAGGGGGCAATGAGCAGTTCTTC
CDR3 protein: CSVEEPGGNEQFF

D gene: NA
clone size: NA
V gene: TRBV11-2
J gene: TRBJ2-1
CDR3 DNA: TGTGCCAGCAGCTTAGATCCCGGTCCTAGTCACAAGTTCTTC
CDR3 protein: CASSLDPGPSHKFF

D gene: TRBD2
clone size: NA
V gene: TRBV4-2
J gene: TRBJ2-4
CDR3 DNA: TGTGCCAGCAGCCAAGGCCAATACAGCGGGACTCAGTACTTC
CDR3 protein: CASSQGQYSGTQYF

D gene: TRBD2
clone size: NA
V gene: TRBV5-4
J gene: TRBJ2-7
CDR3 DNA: TGTGCCAGCAGCGGAGGAGGAGCGGGAGGGTACGAGCAGTACTTC
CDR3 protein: CASSGGGAGGYEQYF

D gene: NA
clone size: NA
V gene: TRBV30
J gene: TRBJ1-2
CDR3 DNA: TGTGCCTGGAGTTACAGGGATTCCTATGGCTACACCTTC
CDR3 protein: CAWSYRDSYGYTF

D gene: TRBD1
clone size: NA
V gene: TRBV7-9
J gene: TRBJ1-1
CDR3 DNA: TGTTCCAGCAGCGGGTGGGACAGGGGTGTGAACACTGAAGCTTTCTTT
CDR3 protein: CSSSGWDRGVNTEAFF

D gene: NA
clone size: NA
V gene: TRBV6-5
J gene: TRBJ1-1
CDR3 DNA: TGTGCCAGCAGTGAAAATGGACAGAACGAAGCTTTCTTT
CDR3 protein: CASSENGQNEAFF

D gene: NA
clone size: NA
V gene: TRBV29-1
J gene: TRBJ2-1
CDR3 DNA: TGCAGCGTCTCTACTCAGACTCGGGCCTACAATGAGCAGTTCTTC
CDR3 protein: CSVSTQTRAYNEQFF

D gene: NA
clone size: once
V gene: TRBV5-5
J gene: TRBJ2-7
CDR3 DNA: TGTGCCAGCACCGACCCGGGTGGGGGGAAAGACGAGCAGTACTTC
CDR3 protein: CASTDPGGGKDEQYF

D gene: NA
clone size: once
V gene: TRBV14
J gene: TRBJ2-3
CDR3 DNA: TGTGCCAGCAGCAGGACAGTCTCCACAGATACGCAGTATTTT
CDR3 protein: CASSRTVSTDTQYF

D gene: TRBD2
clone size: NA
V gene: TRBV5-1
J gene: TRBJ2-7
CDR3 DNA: TGCGCCAGCAGCCCCAGAACCGGGACTAGCGGGATAGAGCAGTACTTC
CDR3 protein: CASSPRTGTSGIEQYF

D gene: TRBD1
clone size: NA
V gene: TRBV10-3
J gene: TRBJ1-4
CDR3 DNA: TGTGCCACGGGGACAGGGGGATTTGTCGGTGAAAAACTGTTTTTT
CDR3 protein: CATGTGGFVGEKLFF

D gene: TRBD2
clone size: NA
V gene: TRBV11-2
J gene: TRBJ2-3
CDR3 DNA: TGTGCCAGCAGCCTTTCCTCGACTAGCGGGAGTCATACGCAGTATTTT
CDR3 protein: CASSLSSTSGSHTQYF

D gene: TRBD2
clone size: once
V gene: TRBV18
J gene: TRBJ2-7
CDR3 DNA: TGTGCCAGCTCTCAAGCGGGAAGCTCCTACGAGCAGTACTTC
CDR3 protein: CASSQAGSSYEQYF

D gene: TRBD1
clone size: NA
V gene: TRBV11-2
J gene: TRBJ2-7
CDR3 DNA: TGTGCCAGCAGGATACAGGGGGGCGAGCAGTACTTC
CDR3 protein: CASRIQGGEQYF

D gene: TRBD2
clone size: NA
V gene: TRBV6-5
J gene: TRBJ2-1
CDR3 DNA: TGTGCCAGCACTCTAGCGGGGAGCAATGAGCAGTTCTTC
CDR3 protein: CASTLAGSNEQFF

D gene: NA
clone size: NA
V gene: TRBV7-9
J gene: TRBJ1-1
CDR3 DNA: TGTGCCAGCAGCTTAACGGGCCGGGGGAACACTGAAGCTTTCTTT
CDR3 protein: CASSLTGRGNTEAFF

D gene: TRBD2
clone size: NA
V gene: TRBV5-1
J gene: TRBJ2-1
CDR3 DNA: TGCGCCAGCAGCTGGAACTCGGCAGCGGGAGTTTACGTTGAGCAGTTCTTC
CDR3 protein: CASSWNSAAGVYVEQFF

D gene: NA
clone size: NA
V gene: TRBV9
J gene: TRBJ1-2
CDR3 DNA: TGTGCCAGCAGCCCGGGGAGGGGGATTTATGGCTACACCTTC
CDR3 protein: CASSPGRGIYGYTF

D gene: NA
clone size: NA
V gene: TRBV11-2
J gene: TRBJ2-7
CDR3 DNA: TGTGCCAGCAGCCCTCCGGTCGGCGAGCAGTACTTC
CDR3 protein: CASSPPVGEQYF

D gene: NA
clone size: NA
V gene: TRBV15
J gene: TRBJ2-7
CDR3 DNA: TGTGCCACCAGCAGAGTTGACTCCAAAGGCTACGAGCAGTACTTC
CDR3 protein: CATSRVDSKGYEQYF

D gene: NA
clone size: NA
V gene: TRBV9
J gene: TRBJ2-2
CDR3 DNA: TGTGCCAGCAGCCCCGAGTCCACCGGGGAGCTGTTTTTT
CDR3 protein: CASSPESTGELFF

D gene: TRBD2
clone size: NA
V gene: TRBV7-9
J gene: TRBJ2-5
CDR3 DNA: TGTTCCAGCAGCTTTCCGGGACTAGCGGGAGGAGGGGAGACCCAGTACTTC
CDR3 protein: CSSSFPGLAGGGETQYF

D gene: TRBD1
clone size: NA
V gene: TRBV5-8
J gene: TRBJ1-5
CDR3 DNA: TGTGCCAGCAGCCGCGGACAGGAGGGCCAGCCCCAGCATTTT
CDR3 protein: CASSRGQEGQPQHF

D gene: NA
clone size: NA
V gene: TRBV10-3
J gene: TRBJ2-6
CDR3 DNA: TGTGCCACAAGGGGCTCTGGGGCCAACGTCCTGACTTTC
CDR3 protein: CATRGSGANVLTF

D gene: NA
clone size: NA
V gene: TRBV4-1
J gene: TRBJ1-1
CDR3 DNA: TGCGCCAGCAGCCACCTTGGGGGGAGAGGCACTGAAGCTTTCTTT
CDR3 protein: CASSHLGGRGTEAFF

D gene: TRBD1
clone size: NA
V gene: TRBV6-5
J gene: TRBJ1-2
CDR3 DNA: TGTGCCAGCAGCGACAGGGGCTATGGCTACACCTTC
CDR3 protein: CASSDRGYGYTF

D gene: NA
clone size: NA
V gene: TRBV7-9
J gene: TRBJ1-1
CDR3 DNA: TGTTCCAGCAGCTCGACAGGTATGACTGAAGCTTTCTTT
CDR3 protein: CSSSSTGMTEAFF

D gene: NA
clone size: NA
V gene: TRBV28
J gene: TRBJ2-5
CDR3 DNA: TGTGCCAGCAGTAAACTCGGCCTACAGAACAAAGAGACCCAGTACTTC
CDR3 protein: CASSKLGLQNKETQYF

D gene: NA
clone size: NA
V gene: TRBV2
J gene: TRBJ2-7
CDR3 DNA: TGTGCCAGCGGAGGGGACAGAGTCTACGAGCAGTACTTC
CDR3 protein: CASGGDRVYEQYF

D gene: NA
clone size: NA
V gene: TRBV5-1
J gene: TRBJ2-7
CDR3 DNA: TGCGCCAGCAGCTTGGTATCGGGTCCTACCTCCGAGCAGTACTTC
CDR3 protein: CASSLVSGPTSEQYF

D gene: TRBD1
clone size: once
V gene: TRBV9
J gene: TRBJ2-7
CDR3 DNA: TGTGCCAGCAGCGTAGGTCAGGGGGCGGCCTCCTACGAGCAGTACTTC
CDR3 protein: CASSVGQGAASYEQYF

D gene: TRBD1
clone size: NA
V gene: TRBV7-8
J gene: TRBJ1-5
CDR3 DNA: TGTGCCAGCAGCTTCGGCGTTGAGGGGGCCAGGCAGCCCCAGCATTTT
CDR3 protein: CASSFGVEGARQPQHF

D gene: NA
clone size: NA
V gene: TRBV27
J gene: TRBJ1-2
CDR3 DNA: TGTGCCAGCAGCCCTTCACGGGGTAGTATAGGCTACACCTTC
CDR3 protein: CASSPSRGSIGYTF

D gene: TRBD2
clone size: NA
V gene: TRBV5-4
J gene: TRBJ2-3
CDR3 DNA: TGTGCCAGCAGCCTGGGACTAGCGGGAGGCACAGATACGCAGTATTTT
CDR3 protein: CASSLGLAGGTDTQYF

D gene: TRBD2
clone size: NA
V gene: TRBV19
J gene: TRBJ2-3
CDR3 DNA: TGTGCCAGTAGTATAAGGGCTAGCGGGGAGCTACGTAGCACAGATACGCAGTATTTT
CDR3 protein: CASSIRASGELRSTDTQYF

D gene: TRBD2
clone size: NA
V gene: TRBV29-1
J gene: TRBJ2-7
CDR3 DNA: TGCAGCGTGACCGGGACTAGCGCCTTATCCTACGAGCAGTACTTC
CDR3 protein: CSVTGTSALSYEQYF

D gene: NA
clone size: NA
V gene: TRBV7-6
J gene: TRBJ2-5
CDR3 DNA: TGTGCCAGCAGGCGGGACTCTGCTCGAGAGACCCAGTACTTC
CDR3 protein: CASRRDSARETQYF

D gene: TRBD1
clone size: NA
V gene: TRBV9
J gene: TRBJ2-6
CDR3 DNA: TGTGCCAGCAGCGTAGGTCCGACGGGACAGGGAGACCTATCTGGGGCCAACGTCCTGACTTTC
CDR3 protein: CASSVGPTGQGDLSGANVLTF

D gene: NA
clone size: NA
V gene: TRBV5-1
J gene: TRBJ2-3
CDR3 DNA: TGCGCCAGCAGCTCAGGTAGGGGAGGAGATACGCAGTATTTT
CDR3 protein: CASSSGRGGDTQYF

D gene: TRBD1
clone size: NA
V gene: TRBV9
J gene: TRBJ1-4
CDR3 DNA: TGTGCCAGCAGCGCCTGGGTAGGGGGCAATGAAAAACTGTTTTTT
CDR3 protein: CASSAWVGGNEKLFF